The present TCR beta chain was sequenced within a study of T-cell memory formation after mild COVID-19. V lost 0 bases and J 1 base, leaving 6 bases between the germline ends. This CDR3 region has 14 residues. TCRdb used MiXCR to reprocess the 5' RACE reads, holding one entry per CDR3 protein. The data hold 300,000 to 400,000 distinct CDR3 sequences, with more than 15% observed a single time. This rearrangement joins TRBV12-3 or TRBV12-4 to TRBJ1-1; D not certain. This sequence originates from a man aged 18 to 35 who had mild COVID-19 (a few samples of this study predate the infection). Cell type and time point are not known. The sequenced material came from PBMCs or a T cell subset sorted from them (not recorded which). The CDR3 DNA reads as TGTGCCAGCAGTTTAGCGGGCTGGAACACTGAAGCTTTCTTT. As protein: CASSLAGWNTEAFF.